This TCR beta chain was sequenced in a study of cytomegalovirus exposure and HLA in healthy donors. Whole-study findings and limits: Most TCR sequences were uncommon, yet certain public TCRs appeared in many donors. In a later analysis, specific HLA alleles were associated with 15,000 or so TCR beta sequences at a 0.05 false discovery rate.

CDR1 MNHEY and CDR2 SVGAGI come from the germline V gene. Germline trimming cut 5 bases from V and 6 bases from J; bases unmatched to any gene: 9. The CDR3 length is 15 residues. This clone was recorded a few times. The antigen remains unidentified. Researchers ran the PCR with 60 Vbeta and 13 Jbeta primers. Study processing details: In a later analysis, the count reached some 88 million unique TCR beta chains, with approximately 10 million shared. The data were produced by immunoSEQ multiplex PCR, yet TCRdb's version contains in-frame clones alone and is incomplete. V, J and clone size derive from that table, while D and trimming were established from the DNA sequence. The data hold over 110,000 clones, with around 79% observed a single time.

This TCR came from a man aged 18 to 35 in good health and CMV-seronegative. The specimen was PBMCs. This rearrangement joins TRBV6-5 to TRBJ1-5; 8 positions match TRBD1. The CDR3 DNA reads as TGTGCCAGCAGTCCTCGGACAGGGAAGATTCAGCCCCAGCATTTT. The encoded protein is CASSPRTGKIQPQHF.